A single sample gave rise to the 24 T cell receptor beta chains below, sequenced in a study of T cell changes during pregnancy in multiple sclerosis. Repertoires were generated with immunoSEQ multiplex PCR, while TCRdb's copy carries only in-frame clones and drops some. The table lists under 70,000 clones, roughly 91% of them singletons, with 1% to 1.5% in the top ten. Sequenced material: peripheral blood, taken after pregnancy. These receptors were obtained from a female donor in good health, enrolled as a control in a pregnancy study.

The genes are TRBV14 and TRBJ2-3; D may be TRBD2 (5 bases). Trimming left V 0 bases short and J 2 bases short, with 15 bases between. Germline CDR1 SGHDN, CDR2 FVKESK. The CDR3 runs 17 residues. The CDR3 DNA sequence: TGTGCCAGCAGCCAAGATATGAGCGGCCCCACCACAGATACGCAGTATTTT. It specifies CASSQDMSGPTTDTQYF.

V usage is TRBV19 and J usage is TRBJ2-3, with a possible D match to TRBD1 (7 bases). The CDR3 consists of 12 residues. Deletions cut 8 bases from V and 5 bases from J, with 11 bases between. Germline CDR1 reads LNHDA; CDR2 reads SQIVND (reference sequence). The CDR3 loop reads CASWQGGDTQYF. As DNA, the CDR3 is TGTGCCAGTTGGCAGGGGGGAGATACGCAGTATTTT.

The rearrangement joins TRBV5-4 to TRBJ2-5; 11 positions agree with TRBD2. Germline V CDR1 and CDR2: SGHNT, YYREEE (reference sequence). CDR3 length: 15 residues. Unmatched junction bases numbered 7, after V lost 2 bases and J lost 7 bases. Here the CDR3 DNA reads TGTGCCAGCAGCTTTCGACTAGCGGGGTACGGGACCCAGTACTTC. Protein: CASSFRLAGYGTQYF.

The rearrangement joins TRBV11-1 to TRBJ2-4, with 8 bases lining up with TRBD1. Germline lookup yields CDR1 SGHAT and CDR2 FQDESV (reference sequence). J gave up 3 bases and V 5 bases, and 6 bases lay outside the gene matches. The CDR3 spans 15 residues. For the CDR3, the DNA is TGTGCCAGCAGCGCCCGAACAGGGGGCAAAAACATTCAGTACTTC. Its protein is CASSARTGGKNIQYF. The variable domain in full, completed from reference TRBV11-1 and TRBJ2-4, reads EAEVAQSPRYKITEKSQAVAFWCDPISGHATLYWYRQILGQGPELLVQFQDESVVDDSQLPKDRFSAERLKGVDSTLKIQPAELGDSAMYLCASSARTGGKNIQYFGAGTRLSVL.

The V call is TRBV7-3, the J call TRBJ2-3, with 12 bases that match TRBD2. The trim removed 1 base at V and 6 bases at J, leaving 8 bases unmatched. CDR3 length: 17 amino acids. Germline CDR1 SGHTA, CDR2 FQGTGA. Written as DNA, the CDR3 is TGTGCCAGCAGCTTAATGACGGCTAGCGGGGGGGCCGATACGCAGTATTTT. The encoded protein is CASSLMTASGGADTQYF. The variable domain in full, completed from reference TRBV7-3 and TRBJ2-3, reads GAGVSQTPSNKVTEKGKYVELRCDPISGHTALYWYRQSLGQGPEFLIYFQGTGAADDSGLPNDRFFAVRPEGSVSTLKIQRTERGDSAVYLCASSLMTASGGADTQYFGPGTRLTVL.

This chain links TRBV7-3 with TRBJ1-1; D not certain. Per the germline V gene, CDR1 is SGHTA and CDR2 is FQGTGA. The CDR3 runs to 15 residues. V shed 2 bases and J shed 0 bases, with 10 bases lying between them. The CDR3 sequence: CASSLDFGLNTEAFF. CDR3 nucleotides: TGTGCCAGCAGCTTAGACTTCGGTCTGAACACTGAAGCTTTCTTT.

J is TRBJ2-3 and V is TRBV7-2, with 9 bases fitting TRBD1. CDR3 length: 15 amino acids. Germline lookup yields CDR1 SGHTA and CDR2 FQGNSA. With V trimmed by 5 bases and J by 5 bases, 8 bases remained unmatched. The CDR3 region is CASSPTQGARDTQYF. CDR3 sequence (DNA): TGTGCCAGCAGCCCTACACAGGGGGCTCGAGATACGCAGTATTTT. Full variable domain (rest looked up from reference TRBV7-2 and TRBJ2-3): GAGVSQSPSNKVTEKGKDVELRCDPISGHTALYWYRQSLGQGLEFLIYFQGNSAPDKSGLPSDRFSAERTGGSVSTLTIQRTQQEDSAVYLCASSPTQGARDTQYFGPGTRLTVL.

The chain recombines TRBV9 with TRBJ2-7, with 8 bases fitting TRBD2. The V and J ends lost 2 bases and 0 bases, in that order; junction bases with no gene match: 7. The CDR3 has 16 residues. Germline V gives CDR1 SGDLS, CDR2 YYNGEE. The CDR3 loop is CASSVGGGGGSYEQYF. The CDR3 bases are TGTGCCAGCAGCGTCGGGGGGGGCGGGGGCTCCTACGAGCAGTACTTC.

The chain carries TRBV18 and TRBJ1-1; TRBD1 is a possible D gene (5 bases). The CDR3 sequence is 13 residues long. CDR1 KGHSH and CDR2 LQKENI come from the germline V gene. V was trimmed by 4 bases and J by 0 bases, leaving 6 bases between them. DNA of the CDR3: TGTGCCAGCTCACAGGGGTTGAACACTGAAGCTTTCTTT. It yields the protein CASSQGLNTEAFF.

The chain has TRBV19 and TRBJ1-3, with D hard to call. The CDR3 has 17 residues. Trimming pared 0 bases from V and 2 bases from J, leaving 14 bases between. CDR1 and CDR2 (germline): LNHDA, SQIVND (reference sequence). The CDR3 DNA sequence: TGTGCCAGTAGTATAGATTTGAACGTAGCGACTGGAAACACCATATATTTT. It specifies CASSIDLNVATGNTIYF.

The chain is built from TRBV23-1 and TRBJ1-1, with D maybe TRBD1 (5 bases). Being an ORF, TRBV23-1 has a function that is uncertain. CDR3 length: 12 amino acids. The V end lost 11 bases, the J end lost 5 bases, and 15 bases lay between the germline ends. The CDR3 DNA follows: TGCGCCGCACAGAGTCGGGGGACTGAAGCTTTCTTT. Translated, it gives CAAQSRGTEAFF.

This chain uses TRBV5-8 with TRBJ1-5, with no clear D. Germline lookup yields CDR1 SGHTS and CDR2 YDEGEE. With 5 bases removed from V and 3 bases from J, the gap between germline ends came to 9 bases. The length of the CDR3 is 13 residues. In nucleotides, the CDR3 is TGTGCCAGCAGTCGGGAGTACAATCAGCCCCAGCATTTT. It specifies CASSREYNQPQHF.

The J gene is TRBJ2-2, the V gene TRBV6-5; D unresolved. CDR1 and CDR2 from the germline V gene are MNHEY and SVGAGI. Trimming took off 2 bases at V and 4 bases at J, with 5 bases between the two ends. CDR3 length equals 13 residues. CDR3 coding DNA: TGTGCCAGCAGTTACGGCACCACCGGGGAGCTGTTTTTT. Its protein is CASSYGTTGELFF.

The CDR3 DNA is TGTGCCAGCAGCTTGGTAGCCGAAGGCTCCCGAGGGGAAGCTTTCTTT. Amino acids: CASSLVAEGSRGEAFF. The chain is built from TRBV5-6 and TRBJ1-1; D unresolved. Germline V gives CDR1 SGHDT, CDR2 YYEEEE. V was pared by 0 bases and J by 8 bases, with 20 bases between. This CDR3 comprises 16 residues.

The V gene is TRBV14, the J gene TRBJ2-1; tentatively, D is TRBD1 (6 bases). Germline V gene data show CDR1 as SGHDN and CDR2 as FVKESK. Trimming cost V 4 bases and J 0 bases, with 10 bases left between them. The CDR3 loop spans 15 amino acids. The CDR3 DNA reads TGTGCCAGCAGCCGAGGGGGTAGCTCCTACAATGAGCAGTTCTTC. It encodes CASSRGGSSYNEQFF.

The chain has TRBV7-2 and TRBJ2-2; tentative D call: TRBD1 (6 bases). Looked up from germline, CDR1 is SGHTA and CDR2 is FQGNSA. V was cut by 6 bases and J by 5 bases, with 13 bases left in between. The CDR3 consists of 14 residues. The CDR3, as DNA: TGTGCCAGCAGGACCAACAGGGAAACCGGGGAGCTGTTTTTT. Its translation is CASRTNRETGELFF.

The rearrangement uses TRBV6-1 and TRBJ2-6; no clear D gene. This CDR3 is 15 amino acids long. Germline assignment: CDR1 MNHNS and CDR2 SASEGT. With 3 bases removed from V and 2 bases from J, the gap between germline ends came to 8 bases. The CDR3 nucleotides read TGTGCCAGCAGTGATCAGGTCACTGGGGCCAACGTCCTGACTTTC. It yields the protein CASSDQVTGANVLTF.

The V and J genes are TRBV27 and TRBJ1-6; 8 nucleotides align to TRBD1. Germline loops: CDR1 MNHEY, CDR2 SMNVEV (reference sequence). The CDR3 spans 16 residues. The ends lost 0 bases at V and 9 bases at J; junction bases unmatched: 7. In DNA, the CDR3 is TGTGCCAGCAGTTTATCCGGGACAGGAGGAGGTTCACCCCTCCACTTT. Its protein is CASSLSGTGGGSPLHF.

V gene TRBV9 combines with J gene TRBJ2-1; 9 bases match TRBD1. CDR1 is SGDLS, CDR2 YYNGEE, per germline. With 1 base clipped from V and 5 bases from J, the junction kept 10 bases outside the gene matches. The CDR3 extends over 17 amino acids. The CDR3 region is CASSVWTGEVGDNEQFF. For the CDR3, the DNA is TGTGCCAGCAGCGTATGGACAGGGGAGGTGGGGGACAATGAGCAGTTCTTC.

The V gene is TRBV2, the J gene TRBJ1-5; 7 positions agree with TRBD1. The CDR3 consists of 15 residues. Germline V lookup: CDR1 SNHLY, CDR2 FYNNEI. J gave up 0 bases and V 6 bases, and 5 bases lay outside the gene matches. The chain's CDR3 is CASRETGISNQPQHF. The CDR3 DNA reads as TGTGCCAGCAGGGAGACAGGGATTAGCAATCAGCCCCAGCATTTT.

The chain couples TRBV6-5 to TRBJ1-5, with D possibly TRBD1 on 5 matching bases. This CDR3 contains 15 residues. CDR1 and CDR2 (germline): MNHEY, SVGAGI. Trimming cost V 6 bases and J 1 base, with 13 bases left between them. The chain's CDR3 is CASRTDSGSNQPQHF. The CDR3 DNA reads TGTGCCAGCAGGACAGACAGTGGGAGCAATCAGCCCCAGCATTTT.

This clone occurred a few times. The chain employs TRBV6-1 and TRBJ1-5, with D maybe TRBD1 (6 bases). V lost 2 bases and J 6 bases, leaving 11 bases between the germline ends. In germline, CDR1 is MNHNS, CDR2 SASEGT. There are 14 residues in the CDR3. The CDR3 loop reads CASSERGGSQPQHF. As DNA, the CDR3 is TGTGCCAGCAGTGAAAGGGGGGGAAGTCAGCCCCAGCATTTT.

This chain links TRBV19 with TRBJ2-3; 13 bases agree with TRBD2. The germline V gene encodes CDR1 LNHDA and CDR2 SQIVND (reference sequence). The J segment lost 0 bases and the V segment lost 6 bases, leaving 9 bases of the junction unmatched. The CDR3 length is 18 residues. CDR3 loop: CASSRTSGGAESTDTQYF. The CDR3 nucleotides read TGTGCCAGTAGCCGAACTAGCGGGGGGGCTGAGAGCACAGATACGCAGTATTTT.

The chain is built from TRBV4-2 and TRBJ2-1; 8 bases agree with TRBD1. Germline CDR1 reads LGHNA; CDR2 reads YNFKEQ. Trimming took 4 bases from V and 0 from J; bases not matched to a gene: 5. The CDR3 totals 16 residues. The CDR3 protein is CASSRTGGSSYNEQFF. CDR3 DNA sequence: TGTGCCAGCAGCCGAACAGGGGGGAGCTCCTACAATGAGCAGTTCTTC.